This entry is about one TCR beta chain. The antigen remains unidentified. The data belong to a study of shared clonotypes between healthy human individuals. Study conclusions and caveats: The study generally estimated greater richness for naive than memory subsets.

Deep-level assay runs were performed. Replicate PCRs run on sorted subsets employed around 200 ng DNA, approximately 30,000 T cell genomes. The assay was immunoSEQ multiplex PCR, and TCRdb's table has in-frame clones only and misses some. Here the sample spans some 2.1 million clones, 85% to 95% being singletons. Trimming left V 5 bases short and J 0 bases short, with 20 bases between. The CDR3 sequence is 18 residues long. Germline V gene data show CDR1 as LNHDA and CDR2 as SQIVND (reference sequence). The TCR originated in a man aged 18-30 years in good health. Sequencing was carried out using naive CD4+ T cells sorted from blood. Subset described: CD45RA+ positively selected. The rearrangement uses TRBV19 and TRBJ2-4, with TRBD1 as a possible D gene (7 bases). The CDR3 loop reads CASSPTDRMGLAKNIQYF. CDR3 nucleotides: TGTGCCAGTAGTCCCACGGACAGGATGGGACTAGCCAAAAACATTCAGTACTTC.